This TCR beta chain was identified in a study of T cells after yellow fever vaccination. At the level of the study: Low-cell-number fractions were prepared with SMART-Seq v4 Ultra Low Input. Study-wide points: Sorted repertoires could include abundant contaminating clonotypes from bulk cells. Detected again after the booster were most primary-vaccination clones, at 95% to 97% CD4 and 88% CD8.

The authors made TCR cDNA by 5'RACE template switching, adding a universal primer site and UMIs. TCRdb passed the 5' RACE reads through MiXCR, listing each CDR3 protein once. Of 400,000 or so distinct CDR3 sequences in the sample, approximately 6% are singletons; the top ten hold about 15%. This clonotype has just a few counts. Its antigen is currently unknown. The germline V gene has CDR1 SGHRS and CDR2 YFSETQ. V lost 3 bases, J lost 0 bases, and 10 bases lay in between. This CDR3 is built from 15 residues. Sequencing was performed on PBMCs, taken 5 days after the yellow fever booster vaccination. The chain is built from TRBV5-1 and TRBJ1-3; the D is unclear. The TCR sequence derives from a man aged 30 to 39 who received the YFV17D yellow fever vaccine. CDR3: CASSSGTLSGNTIYF. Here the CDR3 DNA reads TGCGCCAGCAGCTCAGGAACCCTCTCTGGAAACACCATATATTTT. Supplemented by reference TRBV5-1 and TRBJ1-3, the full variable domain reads KAGVTQTPRYLIKTRGQQVTLSCSPISGHRSVSWYQQTPGQGLQFLFEYFSETQRNKGNFPGRFSGRQFSNSRSEMNVSTLELGDSALYLCASSSGTLSGNTIYFGEGSWLTVV.